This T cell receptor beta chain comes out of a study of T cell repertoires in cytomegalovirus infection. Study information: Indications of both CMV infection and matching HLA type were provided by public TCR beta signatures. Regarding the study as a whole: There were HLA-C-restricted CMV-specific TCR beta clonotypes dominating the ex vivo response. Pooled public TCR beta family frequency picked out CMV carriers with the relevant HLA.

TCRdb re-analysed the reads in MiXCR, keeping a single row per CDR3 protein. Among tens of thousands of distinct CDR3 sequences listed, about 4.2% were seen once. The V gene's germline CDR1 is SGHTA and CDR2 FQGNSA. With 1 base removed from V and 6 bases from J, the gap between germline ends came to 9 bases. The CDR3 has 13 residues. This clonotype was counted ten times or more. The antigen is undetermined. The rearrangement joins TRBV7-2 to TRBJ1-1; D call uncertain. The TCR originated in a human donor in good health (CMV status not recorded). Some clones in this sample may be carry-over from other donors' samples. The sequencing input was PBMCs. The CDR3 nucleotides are TGTGCCAGCAGCTTAGTGGGGAGATCTGAAGCTTTCTTT. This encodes CASSLVGRSEAFF.